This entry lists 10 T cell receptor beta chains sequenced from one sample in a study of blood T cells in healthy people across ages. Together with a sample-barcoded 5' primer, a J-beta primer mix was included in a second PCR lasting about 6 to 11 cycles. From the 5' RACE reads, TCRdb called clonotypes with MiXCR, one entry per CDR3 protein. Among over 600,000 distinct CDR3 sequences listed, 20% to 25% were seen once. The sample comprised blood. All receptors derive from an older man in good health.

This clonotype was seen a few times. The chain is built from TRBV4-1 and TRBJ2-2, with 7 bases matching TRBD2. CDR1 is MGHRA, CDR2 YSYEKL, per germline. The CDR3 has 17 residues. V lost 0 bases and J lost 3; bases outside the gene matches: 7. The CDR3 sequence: CASSQDRTREYTGELFF. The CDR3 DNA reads TGCGCCAGCAGCCAAGATCGTACGCGGGAGTACACCGGGGAGCTGTTTTTT.

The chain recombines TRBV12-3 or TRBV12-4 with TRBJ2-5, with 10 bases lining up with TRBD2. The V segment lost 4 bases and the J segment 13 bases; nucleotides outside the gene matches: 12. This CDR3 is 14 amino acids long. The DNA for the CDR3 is TGTGCCAGCAGTTCCCGAGCTAGCGGGGGTCTGGGGTACTTC. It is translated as CASSSRASGGLGYF.

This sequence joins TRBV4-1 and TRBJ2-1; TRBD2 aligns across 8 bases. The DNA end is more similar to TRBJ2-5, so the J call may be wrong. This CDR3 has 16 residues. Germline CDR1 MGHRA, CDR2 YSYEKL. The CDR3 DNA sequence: TGCGCCAGCAGCCAAGATCCGAGCGGGAGTAGAGTGACCCAGTACTTC. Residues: CASSQDPSGSRVTQYF.

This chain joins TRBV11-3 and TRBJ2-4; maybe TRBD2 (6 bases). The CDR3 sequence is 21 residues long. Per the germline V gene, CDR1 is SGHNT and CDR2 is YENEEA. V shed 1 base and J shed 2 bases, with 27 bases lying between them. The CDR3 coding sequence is TGTGCCAGCAGCTTAGTAGGGGTAGCGGAAAAATCGGAAAGAACCAAAAACATTCAGTACTTC. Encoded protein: CASSLVGVAEKSERTKNIQYF.

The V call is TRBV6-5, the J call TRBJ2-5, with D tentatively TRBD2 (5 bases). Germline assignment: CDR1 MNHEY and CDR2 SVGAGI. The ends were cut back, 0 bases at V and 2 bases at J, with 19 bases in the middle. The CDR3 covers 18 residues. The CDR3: CASSYSTRQFTSQETQYF. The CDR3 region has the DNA TGTGCCAGCAGTTACTCGACACGGCAGTTTACTAGTCAAGAGACCCAGTACTTC.

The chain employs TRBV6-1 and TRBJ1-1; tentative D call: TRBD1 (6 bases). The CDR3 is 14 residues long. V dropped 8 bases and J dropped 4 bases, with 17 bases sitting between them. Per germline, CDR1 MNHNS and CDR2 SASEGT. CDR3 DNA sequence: TGTGCCAGCGAGAGCACTAGGGGGGGCACTGAAGCTTTCTTT. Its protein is CASESTRGGTEAFF.

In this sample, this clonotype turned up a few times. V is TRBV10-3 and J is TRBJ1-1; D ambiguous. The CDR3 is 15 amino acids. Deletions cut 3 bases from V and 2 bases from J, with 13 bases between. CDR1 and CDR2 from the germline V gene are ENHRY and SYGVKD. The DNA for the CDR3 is TGTGCCATCAGTGAAGTGACGGGGTATAACACTGAAGCTTTCTTT. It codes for CAISEVTGYNTEAFF.

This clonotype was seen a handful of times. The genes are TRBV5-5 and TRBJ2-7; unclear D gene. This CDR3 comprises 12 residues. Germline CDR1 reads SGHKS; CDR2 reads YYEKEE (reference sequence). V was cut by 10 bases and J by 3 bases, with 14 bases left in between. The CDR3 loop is CASAFGVYEQYF. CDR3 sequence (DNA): TGTGCCTCCGCTTTTGGAGTCTACGAGCAGTACTTC.

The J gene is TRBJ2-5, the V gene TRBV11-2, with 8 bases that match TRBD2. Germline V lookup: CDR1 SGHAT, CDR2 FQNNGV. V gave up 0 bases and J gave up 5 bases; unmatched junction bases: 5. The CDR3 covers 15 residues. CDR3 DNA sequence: TGTGCCAGCAGCTTAGATGGGACTAGGCTTGAGACCCAGTACTTC. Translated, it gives CASSLDGTRLETQYF.

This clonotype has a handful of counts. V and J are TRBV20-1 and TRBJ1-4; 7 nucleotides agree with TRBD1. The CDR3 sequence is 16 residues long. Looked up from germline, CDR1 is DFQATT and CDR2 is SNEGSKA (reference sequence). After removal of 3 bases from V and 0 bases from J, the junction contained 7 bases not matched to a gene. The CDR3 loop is CSARGSTGATNEKLFF. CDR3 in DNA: TGCAGTGCTAGGGGTAGTACAGGGGCAACTAATGAAAAACTGTTTTTT.